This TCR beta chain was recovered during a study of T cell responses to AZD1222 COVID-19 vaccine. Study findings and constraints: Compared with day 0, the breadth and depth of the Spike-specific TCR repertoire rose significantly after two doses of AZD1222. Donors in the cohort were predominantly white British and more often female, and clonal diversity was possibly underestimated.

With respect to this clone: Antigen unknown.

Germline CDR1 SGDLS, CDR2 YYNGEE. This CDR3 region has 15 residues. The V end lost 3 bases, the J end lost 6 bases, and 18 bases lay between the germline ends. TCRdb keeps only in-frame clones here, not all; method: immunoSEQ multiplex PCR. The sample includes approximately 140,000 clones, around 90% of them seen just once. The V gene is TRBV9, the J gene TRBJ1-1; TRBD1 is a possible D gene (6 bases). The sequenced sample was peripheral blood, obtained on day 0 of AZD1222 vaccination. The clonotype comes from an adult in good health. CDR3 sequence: CASSEGGGKRSEAFF. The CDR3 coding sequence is TGTGCCAGCAGCGAGGGGGGAGGGAAGCGATCTGAAGCTTTCTTT.